A selection of T cell receptor beta chains follows, all from one sample in a study of blood T cell repertoires in COVID-19. Sequencing used immunoSEQ multiplex PCR; TCRdb keeps in-frame clones, though not all of them. The profile shows roughly 360,000 clones, 81% of them singletons. Sequencing was done on a sample of peripheral blood. The receptors were sampled from a human donor with acute or convalescent COVID-19. The donor label of this sample is uncertain. Each CDR3 is given with its conserved first and last residue. The D gene is left open where the match is weak. The size entry is marked missing in some rows and otherwise reads once, few, many or a size class.

-	TRBJ1-5	-	TRBV6-5	TGTGCCAGCAGAAAAGGGGATAGCAATCAGCCCCAGCATTTT	CASRKGDSNQPQHF
-	TRBJ2-7	-	TRBV3-1/TRBV3-2	TGTGCCAGCAGCCAGAGTTGGGACAACCGTTACGAGCAGTACTTC	CASSQSWDNRYEQYF
-	TRBJ2-7	-	TRBV7-2	TGTGCCAGCAGCCCAAGGAGCCTGAATTCCTACGAGCAGTACTTC	CASSPRSLNSYEQYF
-	TRBJ2-6	-	TRBV4-2	TGTGCCAGCAGCCAAGATCGAGGCGGTAGCTCTGGGGCCAACGTCCTGACTTTC	CASSQDRGGSSGANVLTF
few	TRBJ2-1	TRBD2	TRBV29-1	TGCAGCGTTGAACTGTTTAGCGGGAGTTACAATGAGCAGTTCTTC	CSVELFSGSYNEQFF
-	TRBJ1-1	-	TRBV2	TGTGCCAGCAGTCGGGAGGGGGGCACTGAAGCTTTCTTT	CASSREGGTEAFF
few	TRBJ2-1	TRBD2	TRBV6-1	TGTGCCAGCAGTGAAGTGGCACTAGCGGCCTCCTACAATGAGCAGTTCTTC	CASSEVALAASYNEQFF
-	TRBJ2-7	TRBD1	TRBV6-2/TRBV6-3	TGTGCCAGCAGTTACCCTCGGACAGGGCCCCGGGACGAGCAGTACTTC	CASSYPRTGPRDEQYF
-	TRBJ1-1	-	TRBV6-6	TGTGCCAGCAGCTACACAGGGATAGCAGAAGCTTTCTTT	CASSYTGIAEAFF
few	TRBJ1-6	-	TRBV5-1	TGCGCCAGCAGCTGGCCCGATACACCCTCGACCCTCCACTTT	CASSWPDTPSTLHF
-	TRBJ2-3	-	TRBV12-2	TGTGCAAGTCGCTTAAGCCTAGCTAGCACAGATACGCAGTATTTT	CASRLSLASTDTQYF
once	TRBJ1-3	-	TRBV9	TGTGCCAGCAGACGGGAGGGGGATTGGACTGGAAACACCATATATTTT	CASRREGDWTGNTIYF
-	TRBJ1-1	-	TRBV6-5	TGTGCCAGCAGTAGGAGGCTGAACACTGAAGCTTTCTTT	CASSRRLNTEAFF
-	TRBJ2-2	-	TRBV7-9	TGTGCCAGCAGCTTAAGTCCTACAGCTAACACCGGGGAGCTGTTTTTT	CASSLSPTANTGELFF
-	TRBJ2-5	TRBD1	TRBV5-1	TGCGCCAGCAGCTTGGGGGACAGGGTAGGAGAGACCCAGTACTTC	CASSLGDRVGETQYF
-	TRBJ1-1	-	TRBV3-1/TRBV3-2	TGTGCCAGCAGCCAAGAGAGGGGACTCACGACTGAAGCTTTCTTT	CASSQERGLTTEAFF
-	TRBJ2-1	TRBD2	TRBV27	TGTGCCAGCAGTTTAGTGGGCAGGGGGCTGGGTAGCGGGAGGTATGAGCAGTTCTTC	CASSLVGRGLGSGRYEQFF
-	TRBJ1-4	TRBD1	TRBV6-5	TGTGCCAGCAGTACATTACAGGGGGTGCGGGAAAAACTGTTTTTT	CASSTLQGVREKLFF
-	TRBJ2-5	-	TRBV28	TGTGCCAGCAGCCTAGGGTACGGGAAAGAGACCCAGTACTTC	CASSLGYGKETQYF
-	TRBJ2-7	-	TRBV14	TGTGCCAGCAGCCAAGCCTTAGGGAGAACCTACGAGCAGTACTTC	CASSQALGRTYEQYF